The clone carrying this TCR beta chain appeared many times. Its antigen is not identified. The DNA ends 3 residues before the CDR3 does, and the rest of the CDR3 is filled in from the germline J gene. V lost 4 bases and J 10 bases, leaving 14 bases between the germline ends. This CDR3 contains 14 residues. Germline V lookup: CDR1 SGHTA, CDR2 FQGNSA. Profiled with immunoSEQ multiplex PCR; TCRdb holds only in-frame clones, not every one. The sample yields 8,500 to 10,000 clones, without any singletons. Most patients and controls had Caucasian heritage. The data were taken from a study of T cell clonality in common variable immunodeficiency. Study conclusions and caveats: Fewer TCRbeta clones were shared among CVID subjects than controls. Compared with healthy controls, CVID subjects showed increased TCRbeta clonality, mostly in about a third. Reportedly, TCR beta sequences from common variable immunodeficiency showed fewer deletions and N-nucleotide insertions.

The sequence was obtained from a human donor with common variable immunodeficiency. The sample comprised peripheral blood mononuclear cells. The rearrangement uses TRBV7-2 and TRBJ1-6; possibly TRBD1 for D (6 bases). The CDR3 DNA, read in part, is TGTGCCAGCAGCTACACCGGGGGGCAATCACCC. This gives the protein CASSYTGGQSP. The whole CDR3 protein reads CASSYTGGQSPLHF.